This T cell receptor (beta chain) was found in a study of T cell responses to AZD1222 COVID-19 vaccine. Study-wide findings and caveats: Seropositivity was recorded at baseline in only 6 or 7 AZD1222 recipients. Vaccine-related CD4 TCRs covered spike, predominating at 160-218 and 743-854. Researchers took repertoire samples only after the peak T cell response had come.

The repertoire was sequenced with immunoSEQ multiplex PCR; TCRdb's copy has only in-frame clones and lacks some. The table has 140,000 to 150,000 clones, more than 85% seen once. Trimming removed 6 bases at V and 7 bases at J, with 13 bases between. Germline V gene lookup returns CDR1 LNHDA and CDR2 SQIVND (reference sequence). The CDR3 has 13 amino acids. With respect to this clone: Its antigen remains unidentified.

This chain links TRBV19 with TRBJ1-5, with D unresolved. The origin of this receptor is an adult who received the AZD1222 COVID-19 vaccine. The specimen comprised peripheral blood, sampled 28 days after the second AZD1222 dose. The CDR3 loop is CASSAGLGQPQHF. CDR3 nucleotides: TGTGCCAGTAGCGCGGGTCTGGGACAGCCCCAGCATTTT.